The present T cell receptor (beta chain) was sequenced within a study of T cell responses to AZD1222 COVID-19 vaccine. Notes on this clone: Its antigen is as yet unknown.

Profiling relied on immunoSEQ multiplex PCR, and the TCRdb table lists in-frame clones only, not all of them. The table records roughly 120,000 clones, over 75% of them present only once. V dropped 2 bases and J dropped 3 bases, with 11 bases sitting between them. Germline loops: CDR1 SGHVS, CDR2 FQNEAQ. This CDR3 region has 15 residues. Study conclusions and caveats: Clonal diversity may have been underestimated, and the donors were mostly white British, with more females than males.

This TCR was recovered from an adult in good health. The chain couples TRBV7-8 to TRBJ2-1; the D gene could be TRBD1 or TRBD2 (6 bases each). The sequenced sample was peripheral blood, obtained on day 0 of AZD1222 vaccination. CDR3 nucleotides: TGTGCCAGCAGCTTATCGGGGGCCAGCTACAATGAGCAGTTCTTC. Translated, it gives CASSLSGASYNEQFF.